This section outlines one TCR beta chain sequence together with its context. This entry is derived from a study of tumor T cells in aggressive B-cell lymphoma. Libraries were prepared by immunoSEQ multiplex PCR; TCRdb keeps only in-frame clonotypes and omits some of them. Of 7,000 to 9,500 clones detected, roughly 85% appear once; the ten largest clones hold roughly 3.5%. CDR3 size: 14 residues. Trimming stripped 9 bases from V and 7 bases from J, with 16 bases between. Germline lookup yields CDR1 LNHDA and CDR2 SQIVND (reference sequence). The chain couples TRBV19 to TRBJ1-6; maybe TRBD1 (5 bases). The sequenced material came from tumor tissue. This clonotype was obtained from an adult with diffuse large B cell lymphoma. The CDR3 coding sequence is TGTGCCAGCCGCCGGGGGGAGGGGAATTCACCCCTCCACTTT. Protein: CASRRGEGNSPLHF.